The clone carrying this TCR beta chain came up once. Its specificity is not known. The germline gene is not matched at one end of the junction; a read error may be the cause. A second PCR, run for roughly 7 to 11 cycles, used a sample-barcoded 5' primer plus a J-beta primer mix. One entry per CDR3 protein, called by TCRdb with MiXCR from the 5' RACE reads. The data show hundreds of thousands of distinct CDR3 sequences, 49% seen once. The sample originates from a study of blood T cells in healthy people across ages. Whole-study findings and limits: Researchers said unsorted PBMCs prevented a conclusive naive versus antigen-experienced comparison. Naive T cell percentage and TCR beta diversity correlated strongly.

The CDR3 covers 13 residues. Germline V gene lookup returns CDR1 SQVTM and CDR2 ANQGSEA. Sequencing was done on a sample of blood. This clonotype was obtained from a woman aged 60-70 years in good health. The rearrangement links TRBV29-1 to TRBJ1-1, with D uncertain. CDR3 DNA sequence: TGCAGCGTTGGCTTCCAGGTGAACACTGGAGCTTTCTTT. It encodes CSVGFQVNTGAFF.